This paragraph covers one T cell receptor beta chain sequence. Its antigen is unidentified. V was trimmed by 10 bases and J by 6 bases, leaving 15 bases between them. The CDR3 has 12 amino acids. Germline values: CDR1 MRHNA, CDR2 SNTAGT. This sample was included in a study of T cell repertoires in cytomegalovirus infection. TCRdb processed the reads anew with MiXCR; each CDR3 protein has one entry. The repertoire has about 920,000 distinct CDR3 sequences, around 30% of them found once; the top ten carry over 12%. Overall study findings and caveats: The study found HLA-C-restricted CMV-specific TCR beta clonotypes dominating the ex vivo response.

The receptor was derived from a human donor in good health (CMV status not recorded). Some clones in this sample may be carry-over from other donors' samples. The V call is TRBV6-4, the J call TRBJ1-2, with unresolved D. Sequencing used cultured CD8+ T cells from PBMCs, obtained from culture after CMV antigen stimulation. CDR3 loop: CATLGPGNGYTF. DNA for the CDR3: TGTGCCACCCTTGGTCCCGGGAATGGCTACACCTTC.